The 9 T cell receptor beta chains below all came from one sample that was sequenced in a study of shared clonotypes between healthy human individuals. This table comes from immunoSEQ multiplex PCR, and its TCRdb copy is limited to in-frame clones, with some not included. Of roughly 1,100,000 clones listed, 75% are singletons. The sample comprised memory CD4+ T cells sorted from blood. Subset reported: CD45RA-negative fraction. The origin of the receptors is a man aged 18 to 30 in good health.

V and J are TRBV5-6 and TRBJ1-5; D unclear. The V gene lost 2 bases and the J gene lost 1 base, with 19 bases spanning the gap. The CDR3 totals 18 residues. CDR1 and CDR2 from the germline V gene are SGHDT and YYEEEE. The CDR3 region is CASSFGGLDGYSNQPQHF. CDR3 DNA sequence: TGTGCCAGCAGCTTCGGTGGGTTGGACGGTTACAGCAATCAGCCCCAGCATTTT.

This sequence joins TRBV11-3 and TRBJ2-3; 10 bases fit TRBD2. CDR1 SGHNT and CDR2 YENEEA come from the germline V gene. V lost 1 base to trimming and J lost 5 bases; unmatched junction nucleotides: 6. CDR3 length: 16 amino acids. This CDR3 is CASSLGSGGLRDTQYF. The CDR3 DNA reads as TGTGCCAGCAGCTTAGGTAGCGGGGGGCTCCGAGATACGCAGTATTTT.

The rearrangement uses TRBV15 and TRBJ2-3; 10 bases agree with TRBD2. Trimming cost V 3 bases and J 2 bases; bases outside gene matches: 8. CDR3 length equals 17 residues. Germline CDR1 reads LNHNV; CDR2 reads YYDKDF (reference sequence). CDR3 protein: CATSSIAGGLNTDTQYF. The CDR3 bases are TGTGCCACCAGCAGTATAGCGGGGGGTCTAAACACAGATACGCAGTATTTT.

CDR3 region: CASSRAGVVGELFF. CDR3 DNA: TGTGCCAGCAGTAGGGCAGGGGTGGTCGGGGAGCTGTTTTTT. The rearrangement joins TRBV25-1 to TRBJ2-2, with D possibly being TRBD1 (6 bases). CDR3 length: 14 amino acids. The V gene's germline CDR1 is MGHDK and CDR2 SYGVNS. The V end lost 5 bases, the J end lost 7 bases, and 14 bases lay between the germline ends. Supplemented by reference TRBV25-1 and TRBJ2-2, the full variable domain reads EADIYQTPRYLVIGTGKKITLECSQTMGHDKMYWYQQDPGMELHLIHYSYGVNSTEKGDLSSESTVSRIRTEHFPLTLESARPSHTSQYLCASSRAGVVGELFFGEGSRLTVL.

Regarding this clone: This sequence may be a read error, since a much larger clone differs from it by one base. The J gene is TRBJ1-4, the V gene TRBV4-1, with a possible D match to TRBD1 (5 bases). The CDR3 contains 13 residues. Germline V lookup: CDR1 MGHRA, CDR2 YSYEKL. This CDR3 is CVSSQGTDEKLFF. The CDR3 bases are TGCGTCAGCAGCCAAGGGACGGATGAAAAACTGTTTTTT.

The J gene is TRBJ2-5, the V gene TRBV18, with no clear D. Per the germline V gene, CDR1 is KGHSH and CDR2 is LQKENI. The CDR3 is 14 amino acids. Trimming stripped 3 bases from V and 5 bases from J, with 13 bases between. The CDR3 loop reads CASSPSFERETQYF. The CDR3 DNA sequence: TGTGCCAGCTCACCCAGTTTTGAGAGGGAGACCCAGTACTTC.

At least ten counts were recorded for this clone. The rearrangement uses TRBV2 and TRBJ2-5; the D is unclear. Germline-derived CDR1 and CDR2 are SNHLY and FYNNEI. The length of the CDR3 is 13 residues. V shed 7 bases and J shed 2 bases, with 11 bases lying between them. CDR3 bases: TGTGCCAGCACTGAGACGGTACAAGAGACCCAGTACTTC. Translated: CASTETVQETQYF.

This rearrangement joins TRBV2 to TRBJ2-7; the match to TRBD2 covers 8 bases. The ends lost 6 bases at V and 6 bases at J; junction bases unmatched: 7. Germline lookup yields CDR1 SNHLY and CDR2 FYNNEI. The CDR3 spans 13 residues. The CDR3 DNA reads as TGTGCCAGCAGCCTAAACCTAGCGGGCGAGCAGTACTTC. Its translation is CASSLNLAGEQYF. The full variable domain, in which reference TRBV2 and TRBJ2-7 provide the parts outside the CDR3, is EPEVTQTPSHQVTQMGQEVILRCVPISNHLYFYWYRQILGQKVEFLVSFYNNEISEKSEIFDDQFSVERPDGSNFTLKIRSTKLEDSAMYFCASSLNLAGEQYFGPGTRLTVT.

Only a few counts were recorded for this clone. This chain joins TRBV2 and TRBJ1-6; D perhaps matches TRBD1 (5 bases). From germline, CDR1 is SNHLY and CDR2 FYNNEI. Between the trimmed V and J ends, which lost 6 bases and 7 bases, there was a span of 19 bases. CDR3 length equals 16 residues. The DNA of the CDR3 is TGTGCCAGCAGGGCAACAGGAGCCGGGGGGAATTCACCCCTCCACTTT. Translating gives CASRATGAGGNSPLHF.